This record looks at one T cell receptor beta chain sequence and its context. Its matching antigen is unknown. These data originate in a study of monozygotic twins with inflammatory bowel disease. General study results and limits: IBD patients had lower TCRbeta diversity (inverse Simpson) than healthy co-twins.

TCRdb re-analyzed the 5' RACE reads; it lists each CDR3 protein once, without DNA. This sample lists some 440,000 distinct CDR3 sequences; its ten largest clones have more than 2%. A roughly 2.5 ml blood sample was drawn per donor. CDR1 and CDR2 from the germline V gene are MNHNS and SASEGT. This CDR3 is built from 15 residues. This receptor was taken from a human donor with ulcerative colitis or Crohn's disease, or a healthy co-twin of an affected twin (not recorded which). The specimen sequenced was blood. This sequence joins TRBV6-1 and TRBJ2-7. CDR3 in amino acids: CASSVTPTGLYEQYF.